This TCR beta chain was recovered during a study of identifying expanded T cells in peripheral blood. Findings and caveats of the study: Two-week clone count variance significantly increased as total template count grew. Differentially abundant clones: about 1.3 between replicates, approximately 16 at 2 to 3 weeks, roughly 18 at four.

This clone showed up just once. Its antigen is unidentified. Healthy donors had no documented immune events, such as infections, while sampled. The repertoire was sequenced with immunoSEQ multiplex PCR; TCRdb's copy has only in-frame clones and lacks some. The sample includes some 93,000 clones, approximately 88% of them seen just once. This TCR was recovered from a person aged 18 to 70 in good health. The sample comprised blood.

The CDR3 nucleotides are TGCGCCAGCAGCCAGCAACAGGGGAGGCAAGAGACCCAGTACTTC. Its translation is CASSQQQGRQETQYF. The V call is TRBV4-3, the J call TRBJ2-5, with TRBD1 as a possible D gene (7 bases). The CDR3 is 15 residues long. Germline V gene lookup returns CDR1 LGHNA and CDR2 YSLEER. Deletions cut 3 bases from V and 2 bases from J, with 13 bases between.